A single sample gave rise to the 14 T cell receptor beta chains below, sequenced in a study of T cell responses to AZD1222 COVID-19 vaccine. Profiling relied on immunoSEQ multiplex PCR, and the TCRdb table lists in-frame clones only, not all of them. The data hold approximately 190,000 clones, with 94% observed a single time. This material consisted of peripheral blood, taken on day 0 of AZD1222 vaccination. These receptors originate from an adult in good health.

DNA of the CDR3: TGTGCCAGCAGTCGACAGGGGGAACGGACGACCTACGAGCAGTACTTC. The encoded protein is CASSRQGERTTYEQYF. V gene TRBV2 combines with J gene TRBJ2-7; 9 nucleotides align to TRBD1. Germline CDR1 and CDR2: SNHLY and FYNNEI. V was pared by 5 bases and J by 2 bases, with 10 bases of the junction left unmatched. The CDR3 contains 16 residues.

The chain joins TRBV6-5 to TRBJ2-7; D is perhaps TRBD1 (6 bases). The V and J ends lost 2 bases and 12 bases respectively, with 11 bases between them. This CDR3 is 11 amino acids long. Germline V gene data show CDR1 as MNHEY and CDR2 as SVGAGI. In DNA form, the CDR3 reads TGTGCCAGCAGTTACGAGGACAGTGCGTACTTC. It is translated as CASSYEDSAYF.

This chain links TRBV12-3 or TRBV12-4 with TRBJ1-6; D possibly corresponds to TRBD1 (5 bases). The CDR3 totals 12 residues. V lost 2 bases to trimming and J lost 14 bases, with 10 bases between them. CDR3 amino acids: CASSLRGEALHF. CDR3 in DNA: TGTGCCAGCAGTTTAAGAGGGGAAGCCCTCCACTTT.

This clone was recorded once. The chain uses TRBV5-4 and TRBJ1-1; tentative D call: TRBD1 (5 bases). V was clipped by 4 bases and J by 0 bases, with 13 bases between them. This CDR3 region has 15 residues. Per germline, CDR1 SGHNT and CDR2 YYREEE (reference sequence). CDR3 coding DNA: TGTGCCAGCAGCGGCCAGACGGGGGTGAACACTGAAGCTTTCTTT. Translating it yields CASSGQTGVNTEAFF.

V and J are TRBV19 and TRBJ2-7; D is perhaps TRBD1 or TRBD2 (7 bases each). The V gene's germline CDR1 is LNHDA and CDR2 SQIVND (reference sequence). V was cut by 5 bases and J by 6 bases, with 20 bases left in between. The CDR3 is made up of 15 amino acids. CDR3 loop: CASSLFQGGIGEQYF. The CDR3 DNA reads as TGTGCCAGTAGTTTGTTTCAGGGGGGGATCGGCGAGCAGTACTTC.

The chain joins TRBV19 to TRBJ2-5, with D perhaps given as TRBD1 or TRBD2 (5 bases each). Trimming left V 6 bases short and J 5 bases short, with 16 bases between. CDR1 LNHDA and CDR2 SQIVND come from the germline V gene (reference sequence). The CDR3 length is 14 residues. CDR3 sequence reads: CASSLRGRVETQYF. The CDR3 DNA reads TGTGCCAGTAGCCTCCGGGGCAGGGTGGAGACCCAGTACTTC.

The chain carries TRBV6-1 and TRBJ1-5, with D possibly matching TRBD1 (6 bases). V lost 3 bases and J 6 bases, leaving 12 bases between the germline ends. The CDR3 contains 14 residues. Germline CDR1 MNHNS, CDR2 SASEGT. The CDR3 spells CASSDIGGGQPQHF. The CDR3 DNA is TGTGCCAGCAGTGATATAGGAGGGGGTCAGCCCCAGCATTTT.

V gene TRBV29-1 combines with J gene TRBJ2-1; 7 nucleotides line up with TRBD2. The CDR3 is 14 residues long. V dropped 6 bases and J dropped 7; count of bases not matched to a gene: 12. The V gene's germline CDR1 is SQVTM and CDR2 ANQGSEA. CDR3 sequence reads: CSVFSSGFRNEQFF. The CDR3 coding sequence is TGCAGCGTGTTTTCTAGCGGTTTTAGGAATGAGCAGTTCTTC.

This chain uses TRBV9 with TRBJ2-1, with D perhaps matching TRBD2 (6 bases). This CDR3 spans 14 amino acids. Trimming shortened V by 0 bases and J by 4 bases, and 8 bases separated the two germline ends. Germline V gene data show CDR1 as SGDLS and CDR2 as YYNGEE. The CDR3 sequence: CASSVGSGYNEQFF. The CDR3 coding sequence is TGTGCCAGCAGCGTAGGTAGCGGATACAATGAGCAGTTCTTC.

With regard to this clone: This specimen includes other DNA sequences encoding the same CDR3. CDR3 sequence: CASSFAGNTEAFF. CDR3 sequence (DNA): TGTGCCAGCAGCTTCGCGGGGAACACTGAAGCTTTCTTT. The chain has TRBV7-3 and TRBJ1-1; D is undetermined. The germline gives CDR1 SGHTA, CDR2 FQGTGA. Between the trimmed V and J ends, which lost 3 bases and 1 base, there was a span of 6 bases. The CDR3 is 13 residues long.

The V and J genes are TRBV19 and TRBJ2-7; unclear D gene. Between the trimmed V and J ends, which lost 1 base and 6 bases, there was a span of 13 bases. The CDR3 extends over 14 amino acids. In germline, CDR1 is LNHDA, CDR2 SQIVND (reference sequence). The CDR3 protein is CASSIGTPRSEQYF. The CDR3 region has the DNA TGTGCCAGTAGTATAGGGACCCCGAGGAGCGAGCAGTACTTC.

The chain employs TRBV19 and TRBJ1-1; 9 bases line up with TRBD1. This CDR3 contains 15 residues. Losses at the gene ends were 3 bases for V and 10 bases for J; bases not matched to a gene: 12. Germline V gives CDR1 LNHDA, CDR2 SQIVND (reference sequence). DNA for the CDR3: TGTGCCAGTAGTATTGGATCGGGACAGGGTAGTCGAGCTTTCTTT. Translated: CASSIGSGQGSRAFF.

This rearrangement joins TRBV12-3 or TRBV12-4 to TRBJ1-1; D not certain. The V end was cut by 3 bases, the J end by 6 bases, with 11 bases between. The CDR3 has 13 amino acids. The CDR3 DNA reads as TGTGCCAGCAGTTTCCTGCCGGGCGCTGAAGCTTTCTTT. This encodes CASSFLPGAEAFF.

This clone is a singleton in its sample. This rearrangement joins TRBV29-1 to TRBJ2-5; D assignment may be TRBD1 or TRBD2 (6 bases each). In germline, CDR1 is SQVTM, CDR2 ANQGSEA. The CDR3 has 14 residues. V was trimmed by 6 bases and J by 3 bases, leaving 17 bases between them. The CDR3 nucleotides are TGCAGCGTCAAACCGGGGGCTAACAAAGAGACCCAGTACTTC. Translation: CSVKPGANKETQYF.